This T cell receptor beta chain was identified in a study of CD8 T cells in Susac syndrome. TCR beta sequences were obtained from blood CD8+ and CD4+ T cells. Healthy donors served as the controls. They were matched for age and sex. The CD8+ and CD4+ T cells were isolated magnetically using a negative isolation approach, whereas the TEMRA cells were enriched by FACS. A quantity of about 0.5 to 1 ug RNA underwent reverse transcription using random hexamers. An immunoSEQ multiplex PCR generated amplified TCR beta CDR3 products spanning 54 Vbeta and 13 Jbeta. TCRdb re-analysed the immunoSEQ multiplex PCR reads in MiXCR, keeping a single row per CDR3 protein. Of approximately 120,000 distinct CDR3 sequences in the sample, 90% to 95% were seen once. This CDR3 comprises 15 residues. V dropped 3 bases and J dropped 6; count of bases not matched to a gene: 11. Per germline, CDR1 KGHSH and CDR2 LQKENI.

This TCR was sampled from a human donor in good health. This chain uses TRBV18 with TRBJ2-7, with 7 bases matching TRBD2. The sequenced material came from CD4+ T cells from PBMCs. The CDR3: CASSPSGTTSGEQYF. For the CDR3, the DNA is TGTGCCAGCTCACCTTCCGGGACTACCAGTGGCGAGCAGTACTTC.